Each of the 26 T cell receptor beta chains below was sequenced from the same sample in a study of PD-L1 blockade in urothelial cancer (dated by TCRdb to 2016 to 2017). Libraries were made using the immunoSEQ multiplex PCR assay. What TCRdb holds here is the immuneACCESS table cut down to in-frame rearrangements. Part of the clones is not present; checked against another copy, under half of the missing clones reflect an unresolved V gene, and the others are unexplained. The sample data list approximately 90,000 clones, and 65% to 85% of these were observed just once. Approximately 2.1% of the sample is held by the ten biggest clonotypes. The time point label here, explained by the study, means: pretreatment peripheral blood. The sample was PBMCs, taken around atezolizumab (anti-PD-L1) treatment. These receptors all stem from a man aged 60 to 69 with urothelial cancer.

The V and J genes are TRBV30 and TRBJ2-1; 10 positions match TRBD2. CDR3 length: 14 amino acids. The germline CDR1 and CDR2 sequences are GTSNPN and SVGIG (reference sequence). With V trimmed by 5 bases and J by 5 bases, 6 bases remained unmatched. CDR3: CAWGGLATNNEQFF. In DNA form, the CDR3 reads TGTGCCTGGGGGGGACTAGCGACCAACAATGAGCAGTTCTTC.

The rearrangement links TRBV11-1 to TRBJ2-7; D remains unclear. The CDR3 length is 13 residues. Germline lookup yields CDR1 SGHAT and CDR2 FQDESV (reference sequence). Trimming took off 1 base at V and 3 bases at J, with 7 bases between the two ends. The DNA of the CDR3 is TGTGCCAGCAGCTTAGGCCAGATCTACGAGCAGTACTTC. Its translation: CASSLGQIYEQYF.

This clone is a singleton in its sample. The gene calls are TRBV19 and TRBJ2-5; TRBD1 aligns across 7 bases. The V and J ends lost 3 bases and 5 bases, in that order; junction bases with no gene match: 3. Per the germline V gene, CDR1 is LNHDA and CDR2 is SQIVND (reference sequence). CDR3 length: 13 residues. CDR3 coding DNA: TGTGCCAGTAGTATTACGACAGGGGAGACCCAGTACTTC. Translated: CASSITTGETQYF.

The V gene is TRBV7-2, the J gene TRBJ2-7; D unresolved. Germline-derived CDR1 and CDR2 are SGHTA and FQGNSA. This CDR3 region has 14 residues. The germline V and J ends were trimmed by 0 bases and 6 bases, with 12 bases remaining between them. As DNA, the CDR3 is TGTGCCAGCAGCTTAGCCACAGCAGTGCCCGAGCAGTACTTC. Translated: CASSLATAVPEQYF.

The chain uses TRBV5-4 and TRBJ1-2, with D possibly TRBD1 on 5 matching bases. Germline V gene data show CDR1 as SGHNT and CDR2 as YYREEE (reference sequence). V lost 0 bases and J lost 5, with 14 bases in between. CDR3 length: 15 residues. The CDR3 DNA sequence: TGTGCCAGCAGCTTGGCCGTCGGGGAGGGGTATGGCTACACCTTC. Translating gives CASSLAVGEGYGYTF. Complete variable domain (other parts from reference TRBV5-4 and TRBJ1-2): ETGVTQSPTHLIKTRGQQVTLRCSSQSGHNTVSWYQQALGQGPQFIFQYYREEENGRGNFPPRFSGLQFPNYSSELNVNALELDDSALYLCASSLAVGEGYGYTFGSGTRLTVV.

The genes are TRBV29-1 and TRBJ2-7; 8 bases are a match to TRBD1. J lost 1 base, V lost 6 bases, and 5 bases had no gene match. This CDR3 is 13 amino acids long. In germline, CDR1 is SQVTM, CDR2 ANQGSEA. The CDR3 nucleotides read TGCAGCGTGACCAGGGGGCCATCCTACGAGCAGTACTTC. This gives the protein CSVTRGPSYEQYF.

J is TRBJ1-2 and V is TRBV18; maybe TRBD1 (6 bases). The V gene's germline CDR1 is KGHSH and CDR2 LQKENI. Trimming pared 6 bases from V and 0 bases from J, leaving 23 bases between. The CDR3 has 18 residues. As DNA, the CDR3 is TGTGCCAGCTCGATAGCGCCACCCGACAGGACTTCTAACTATGGCTACACCTTC. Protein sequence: CASSIAPPDRTSNYGYTF.

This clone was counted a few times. The chain's CDR3 is CASSLPGYTEAFF. The CDR3 DNA follows: TGTGCCAGCAGCTTACCAGGGTACACTGAAGCTTTCTTT. The chain recombines TRBV7-3 with TRBJ1-1; the D gene is possibly TRBD1 (5 bases). The CDR3 totals 13 residues. Trimming left V 2 bases short and J 3 bases short, with 7 bases between. Germline CDR1 SGHTA, CDR2 FQGTGA.

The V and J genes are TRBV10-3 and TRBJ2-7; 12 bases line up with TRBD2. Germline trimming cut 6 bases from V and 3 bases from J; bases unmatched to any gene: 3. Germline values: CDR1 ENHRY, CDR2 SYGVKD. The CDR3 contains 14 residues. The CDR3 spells CAIRGLAGSYEQYF. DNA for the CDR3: TGTGCCATCAGAGGACTAGCGGGAAGCTACGAGCAGTACTTC.

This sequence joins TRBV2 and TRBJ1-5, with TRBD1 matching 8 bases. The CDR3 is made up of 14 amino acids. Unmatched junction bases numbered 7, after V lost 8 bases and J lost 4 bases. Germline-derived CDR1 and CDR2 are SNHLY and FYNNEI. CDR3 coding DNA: TGTGCCAGCGCTTGGACAGGGCCTAATCAGCCCCAGCATTTT. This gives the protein CASAWTGPNQPQHF. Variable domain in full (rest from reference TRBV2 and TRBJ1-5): EPEVTQTPSHQVTQMGQEVILRCVPISNHLYFYWYRQILGQKVEFLVSFYNNEISEKSEIFDDQFSVERPDGSNFTLKIRSTKLEDSAMYFCASAWTGPNQPQHFGDGTRLSIL.

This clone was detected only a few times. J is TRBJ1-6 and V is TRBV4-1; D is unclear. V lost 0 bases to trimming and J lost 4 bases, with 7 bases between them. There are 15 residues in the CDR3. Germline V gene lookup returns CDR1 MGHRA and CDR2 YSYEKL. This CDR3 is CASSQDGMYNSPLHF. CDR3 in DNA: TGCGCCAGCAGCCAAGACGGGATGTATAATTCACCCCTCCACTTT.

This chain's CDR3 is CASSVEGRGGQGAETQYF. The CDR3 DNA follows: TGTGCCAGCAGCGTAGAAGGTAGGGGAGGACAGGGAGCGGAGACCCAGTACTTC. The rearrangement uses TRBV9 and TRBJ2-5, with 8 nucleotides matching TRBD1. The CDR3 sequence is 18 residues long. The germline V gene encodes CDR1 SGDLS and CDR2 YYNGEE. The junction had 15 bases not matched to a gene; V was cut back by 0 bases and J by 5 bases.

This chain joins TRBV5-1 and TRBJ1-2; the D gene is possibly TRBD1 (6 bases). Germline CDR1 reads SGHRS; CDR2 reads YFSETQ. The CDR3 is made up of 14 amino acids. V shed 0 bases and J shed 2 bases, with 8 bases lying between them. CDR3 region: CASSLVQGNYGYTF. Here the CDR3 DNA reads TGCGCCAGCAGCTTGGTTCAGGGGAACTATGGCTACACCTTC. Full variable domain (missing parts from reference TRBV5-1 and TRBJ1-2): KAGVTQTPRYLIKTRGQQVTLSCSPISGHRSVSWYQQTPGQGLQFLFEYFSETQRNKGNFPGRFSGRQFSNSRSEMNVSTLELGDSALYLCASSLVQGNYGYTFGSGTRLTVV.

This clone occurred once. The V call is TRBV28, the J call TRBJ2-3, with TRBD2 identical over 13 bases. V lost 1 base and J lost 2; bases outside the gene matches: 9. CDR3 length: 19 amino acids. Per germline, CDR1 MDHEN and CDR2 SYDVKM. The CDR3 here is CASSLSPGLAGYVTDTQYF. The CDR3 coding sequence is TGTGCCAGCAGTTTATCCCCGGGACTAGCGGGATACGTCACAGATACGCAGTATTTT. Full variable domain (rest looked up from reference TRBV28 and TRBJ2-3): DVKVTQSSRYLVKRTGEKVFLECVQDMDHENMFWYRQDPGLGLRLIYFSYDVKMKEKGDIPEGYSVSREKKERFSLILESASTNQTSMYLCASSLSPGLAGYVTDTQYFGPGTRLTVL.

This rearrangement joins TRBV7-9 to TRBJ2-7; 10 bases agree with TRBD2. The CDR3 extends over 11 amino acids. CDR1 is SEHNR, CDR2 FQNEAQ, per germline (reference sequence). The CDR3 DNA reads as TGTGCCAGCAGCTCTTTAGGACTAGCGGTAGTC. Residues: CASSSLGLAVV.

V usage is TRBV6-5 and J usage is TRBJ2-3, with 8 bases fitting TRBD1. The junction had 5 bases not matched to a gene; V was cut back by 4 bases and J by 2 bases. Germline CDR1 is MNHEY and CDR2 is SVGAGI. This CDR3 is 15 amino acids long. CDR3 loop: CASSSGQGTTDTQYF. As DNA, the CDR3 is TGTGCCAGCAGTTCCGGACAGGGAACCACAGATACGCAGTATTTT.

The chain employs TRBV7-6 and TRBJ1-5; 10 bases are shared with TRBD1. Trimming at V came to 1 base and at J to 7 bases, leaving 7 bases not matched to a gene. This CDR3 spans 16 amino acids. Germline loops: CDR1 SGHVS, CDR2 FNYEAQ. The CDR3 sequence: CASSLGTGGVLQPQHF. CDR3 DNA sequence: TGTGCCAGCAGCTTAGGGACAGGGGGAGTTCTCCAGCCCCAGCATTTT.

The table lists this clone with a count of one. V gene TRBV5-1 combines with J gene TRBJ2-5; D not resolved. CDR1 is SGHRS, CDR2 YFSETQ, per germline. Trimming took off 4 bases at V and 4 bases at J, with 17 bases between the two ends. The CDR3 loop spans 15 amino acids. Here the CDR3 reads CASSPTPRVGETQYF. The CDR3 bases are TGCGCCAGCAGCCCCACCCCTCGGGTGGGAGAGACCCAGTACTTC.

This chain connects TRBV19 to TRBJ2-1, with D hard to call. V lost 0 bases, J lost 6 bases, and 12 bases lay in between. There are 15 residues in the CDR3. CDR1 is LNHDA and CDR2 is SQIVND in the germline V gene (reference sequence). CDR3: CASSIDRGRLNEQFF. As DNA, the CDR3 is TGTGCCAGTAGTATAGATCGCGGCAGACTCAATGAGCAGTTCTTC.

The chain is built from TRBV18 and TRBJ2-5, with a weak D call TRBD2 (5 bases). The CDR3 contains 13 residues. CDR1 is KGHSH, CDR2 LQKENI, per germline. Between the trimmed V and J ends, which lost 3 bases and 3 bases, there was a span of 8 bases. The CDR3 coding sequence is TGTGCCAGCTCACCTGGACTTGAAGAGACCCAGTACTTC. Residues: CASSPGLEETQYF.

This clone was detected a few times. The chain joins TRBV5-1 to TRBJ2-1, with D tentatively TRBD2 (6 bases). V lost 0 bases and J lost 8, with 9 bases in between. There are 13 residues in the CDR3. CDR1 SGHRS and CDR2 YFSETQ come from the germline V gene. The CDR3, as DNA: TGCGCCAGCAGCTTGGGGCGGGGTGATGAGCAGTTCTTC. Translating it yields CASSLGRGDEQFF.

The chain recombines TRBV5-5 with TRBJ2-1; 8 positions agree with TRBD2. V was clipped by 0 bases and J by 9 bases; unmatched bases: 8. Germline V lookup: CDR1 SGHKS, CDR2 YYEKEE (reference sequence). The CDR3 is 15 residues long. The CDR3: CASSLGSGNMGEQFF. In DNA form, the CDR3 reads TGTGCCAGCAGCTTGGGTAGCGGGAATATGGGTGAGCAGTTCTTC.

The CDR3 protein is CASSLTGTGVYGYTF. The DNA for the CDR3 is TGTGCCAGCAGCTTAACAGGAACCGGGGTCTATGGCTACACCTTC. V usage is TRBV7-3 and J usage is TRBJ1-2; D not resolved. The CDR3 has 15 amino acids. The germline V gene has CDR1 SGHTA and CDR2 FQGTGA. Between the trimmed V and J ends, which lost 0 bases and 4 bases, there was a span of 12 bases.

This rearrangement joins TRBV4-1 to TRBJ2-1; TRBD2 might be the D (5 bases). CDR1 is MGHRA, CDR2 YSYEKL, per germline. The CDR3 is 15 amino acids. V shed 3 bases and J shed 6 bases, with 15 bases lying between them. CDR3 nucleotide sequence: TGCGCCAGCAGCCAGGCCCGGGATTTATCCAATGAGCAGTTCTTC. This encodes CASSQARDLSNEQFF.

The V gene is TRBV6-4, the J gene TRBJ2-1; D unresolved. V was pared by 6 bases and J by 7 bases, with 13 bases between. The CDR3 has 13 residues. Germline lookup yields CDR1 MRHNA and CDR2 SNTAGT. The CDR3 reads CASSQLLGNEQFF. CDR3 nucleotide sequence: TGTGCCAGCAGCCAATTGCTAGGAAATGAGCAGTTCTTC.

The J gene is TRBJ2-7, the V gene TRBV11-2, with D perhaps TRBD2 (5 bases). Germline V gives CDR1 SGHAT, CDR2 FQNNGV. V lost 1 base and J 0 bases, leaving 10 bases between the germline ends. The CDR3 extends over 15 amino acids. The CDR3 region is CASSLARGISYEQYF. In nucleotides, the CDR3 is TGTGCCAGCAGCTTAGCTCGGGGAATCTCCTACGAGCAGTACTTC.